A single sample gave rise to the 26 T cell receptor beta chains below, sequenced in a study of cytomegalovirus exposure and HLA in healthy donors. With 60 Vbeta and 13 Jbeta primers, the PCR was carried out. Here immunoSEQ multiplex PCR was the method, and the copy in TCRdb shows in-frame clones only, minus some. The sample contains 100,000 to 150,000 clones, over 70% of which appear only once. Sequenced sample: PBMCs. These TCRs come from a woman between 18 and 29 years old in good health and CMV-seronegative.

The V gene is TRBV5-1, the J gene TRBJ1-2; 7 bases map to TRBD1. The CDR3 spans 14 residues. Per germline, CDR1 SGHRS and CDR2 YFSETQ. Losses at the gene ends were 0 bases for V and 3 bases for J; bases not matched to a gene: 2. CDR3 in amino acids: CASSLEGADYGYTF. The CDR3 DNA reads TGCGCCAGCAGCTTGGAGGGGGCAGACTATGGCTACACCTTC.

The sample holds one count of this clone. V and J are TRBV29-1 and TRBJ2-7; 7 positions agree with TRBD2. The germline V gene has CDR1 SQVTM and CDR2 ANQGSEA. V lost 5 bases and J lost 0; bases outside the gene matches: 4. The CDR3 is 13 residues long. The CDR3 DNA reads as TGCAGCGTTCAACTAGCGAGCTCCTACGAGCAGTACTTC. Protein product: CSVQLASSYEQYF.

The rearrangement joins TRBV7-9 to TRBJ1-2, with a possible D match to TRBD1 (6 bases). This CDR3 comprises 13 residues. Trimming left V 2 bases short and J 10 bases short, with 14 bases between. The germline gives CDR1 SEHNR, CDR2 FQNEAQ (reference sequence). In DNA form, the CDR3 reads TGTGCCAGCAGCTTACTAACAGGACAGAACTACACCTTC. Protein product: CASSLLTGQNYTF.

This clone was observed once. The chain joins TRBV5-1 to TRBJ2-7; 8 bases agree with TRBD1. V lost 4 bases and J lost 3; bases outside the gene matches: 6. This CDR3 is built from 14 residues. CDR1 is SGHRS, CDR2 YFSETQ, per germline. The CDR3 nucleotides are TGCGCCAGCAGCCCAACCGGGACAGGCTACGAGCAGTACTTC. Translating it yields CASSPTGTGYEQYF.

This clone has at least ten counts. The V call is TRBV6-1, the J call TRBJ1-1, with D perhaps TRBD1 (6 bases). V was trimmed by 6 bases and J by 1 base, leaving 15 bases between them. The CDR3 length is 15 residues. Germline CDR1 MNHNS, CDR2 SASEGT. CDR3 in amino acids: CASRGGQSANTEAFF. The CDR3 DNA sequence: TGTGCCAGCAGAGGAGGACAGTCGGCGAACACTGAAGCTTTCTTT.

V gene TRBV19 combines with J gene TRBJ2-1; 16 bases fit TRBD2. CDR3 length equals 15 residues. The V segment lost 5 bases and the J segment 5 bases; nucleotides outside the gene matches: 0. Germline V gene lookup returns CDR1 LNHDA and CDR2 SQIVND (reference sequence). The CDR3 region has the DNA TGTGCCAGTAGTGGGACTAGCGGGGGGGACAATGAGCAGTTCTTC. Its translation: CASSGTSGGDNEQFF.

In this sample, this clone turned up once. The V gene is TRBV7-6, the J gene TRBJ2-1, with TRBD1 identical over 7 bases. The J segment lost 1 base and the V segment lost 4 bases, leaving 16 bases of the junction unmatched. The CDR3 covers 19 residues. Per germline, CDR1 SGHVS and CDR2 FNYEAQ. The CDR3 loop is CASSSRQGTLAASYNEQFF. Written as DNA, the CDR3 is TGTGCCAGCAGCTCCAGACAGGGAACCCTAGCAGCGTCCTACAATGAGCAGTTCTTC.

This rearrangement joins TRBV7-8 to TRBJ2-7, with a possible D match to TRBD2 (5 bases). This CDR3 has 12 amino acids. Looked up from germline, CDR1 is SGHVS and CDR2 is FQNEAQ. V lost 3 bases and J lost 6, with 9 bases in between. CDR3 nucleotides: TGTGCCAGCAGCTTGAGGGCGCGCGAGCAGTACTTC. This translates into CASSLRAREQYF.

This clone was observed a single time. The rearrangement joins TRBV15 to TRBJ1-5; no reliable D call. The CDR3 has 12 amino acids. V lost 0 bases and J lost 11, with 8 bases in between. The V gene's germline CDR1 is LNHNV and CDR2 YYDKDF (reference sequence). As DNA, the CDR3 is TGTGCCACCAGCAGAGATGTCCAGGCCCAGCATTTT. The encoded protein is CATSRDVQAQHF.

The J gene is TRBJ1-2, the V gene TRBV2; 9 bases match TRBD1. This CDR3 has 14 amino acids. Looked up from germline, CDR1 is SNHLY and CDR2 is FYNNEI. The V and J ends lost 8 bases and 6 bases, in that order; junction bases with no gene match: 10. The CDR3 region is CASQRDREDHGYTF. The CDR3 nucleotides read TGTGCCAGCCAACGGGACAGGGAGGACCATGGCTACACCTTC.

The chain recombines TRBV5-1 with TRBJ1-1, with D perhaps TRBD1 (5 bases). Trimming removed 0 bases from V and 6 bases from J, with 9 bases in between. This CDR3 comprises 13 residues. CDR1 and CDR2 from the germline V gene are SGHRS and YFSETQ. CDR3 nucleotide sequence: TGCGCCAGCAGCTTGGCCAAAGGGGCTGAAGCTTTCTTT. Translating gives CASSLAKGAEAFF.

The CDR3 protein is CASSSRAPGYGYTF. CDR3 DNA sequence: TGTGCCAGCAGTAGCAGGGCGCCAGGCTATGGCTACACCTTC. The chain joins TRBV27 to TRBJ1-2; a weak D match, TRBD1 (5 bases). V was trimmed by 5 bases and J by 4 bases, leaving 14 bases between them. Germline lookup yields CDR1 MNHEY and CDR2 SMNVEV (reference sequence). The CDR3 length is 14 residues.

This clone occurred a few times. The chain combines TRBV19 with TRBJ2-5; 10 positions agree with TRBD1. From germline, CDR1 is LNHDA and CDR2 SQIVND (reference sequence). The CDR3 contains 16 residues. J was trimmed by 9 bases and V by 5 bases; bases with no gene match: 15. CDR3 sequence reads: CASSPVTAGQGSPQYF. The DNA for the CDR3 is TGTGCCAGTAGTCCCGTTACGGCGGGACAGGGGTCCCCCCAGTACTTC.

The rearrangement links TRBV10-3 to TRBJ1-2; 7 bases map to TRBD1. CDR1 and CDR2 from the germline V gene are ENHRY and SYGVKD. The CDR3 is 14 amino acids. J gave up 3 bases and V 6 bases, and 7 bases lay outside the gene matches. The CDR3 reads CAIRGQDGDYGYTF. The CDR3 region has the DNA TGTGCCATCAGAGGACAGGACGGGGACTATGGCTACACCTTC.

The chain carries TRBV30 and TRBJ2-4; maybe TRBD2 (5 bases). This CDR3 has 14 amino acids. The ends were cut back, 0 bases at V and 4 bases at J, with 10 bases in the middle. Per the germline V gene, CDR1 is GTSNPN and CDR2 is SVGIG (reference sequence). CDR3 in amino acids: CAWSVRGLKNIQYF. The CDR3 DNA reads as TGTGCCTGGAGTGTACGAGGGTTAAAAAACATTCAGTACTTC.

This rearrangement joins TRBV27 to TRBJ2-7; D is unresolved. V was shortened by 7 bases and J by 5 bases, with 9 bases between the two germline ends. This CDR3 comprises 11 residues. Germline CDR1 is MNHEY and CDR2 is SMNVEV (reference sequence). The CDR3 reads CASIERDEQYF. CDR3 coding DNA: TGTGCCAGCATCGAAAGAGACGAGCAGTACTTC.

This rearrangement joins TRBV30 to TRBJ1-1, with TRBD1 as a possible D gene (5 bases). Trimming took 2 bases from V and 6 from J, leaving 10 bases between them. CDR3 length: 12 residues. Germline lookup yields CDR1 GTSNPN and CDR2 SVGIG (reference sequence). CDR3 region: CAWSPQTAEAFF. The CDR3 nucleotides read TGTGCCTGGAGTCCCCAGACAGCTGAAGCTTTCTTT.

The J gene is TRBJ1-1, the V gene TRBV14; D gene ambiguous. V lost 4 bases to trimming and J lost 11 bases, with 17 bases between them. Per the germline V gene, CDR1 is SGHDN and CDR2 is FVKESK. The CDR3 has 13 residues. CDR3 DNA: TGTGCCAGCAGCCTAGGGCCCGGGGTTAGGGCTTTCTTT. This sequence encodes CASSLGPGVRAFF.

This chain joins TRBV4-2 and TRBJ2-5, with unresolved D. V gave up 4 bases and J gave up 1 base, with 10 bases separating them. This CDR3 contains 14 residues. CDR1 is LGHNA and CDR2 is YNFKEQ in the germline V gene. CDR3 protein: CASSPAGGQETQYF. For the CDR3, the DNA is TGTGCCAGCAGCCCGGCCGGCGGCCAAGAGACCCAGTACTTC.

For the CDR3, the DNA is TGTGCCAGCAGCTTGGGCAGCGGGGGTTTTAATGAGCAGTTCTTC. This encodes CASSLGSGGFNEQFF. The chain joins TRBV5-4 to TRBJ2-1; TRBD2 agrees at 8 bases. The trim removed 0 bases at V and 7 bases at J, leaving 6 bases unmatched. Germline V lookup: CDR1 SGHNT, CDR2 YYREEE (reference sequence). This CDR3 spans 15 amino acids.

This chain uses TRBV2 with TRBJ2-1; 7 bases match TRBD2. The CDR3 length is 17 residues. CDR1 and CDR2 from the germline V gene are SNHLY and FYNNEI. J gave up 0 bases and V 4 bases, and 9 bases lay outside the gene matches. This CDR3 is CASSVWASGSSYNEQFF. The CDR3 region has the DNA TGTGCCAGCAGTGTATGGGCTAGCGGTAGCTCCTACAATGAGCAGTTCTTC.

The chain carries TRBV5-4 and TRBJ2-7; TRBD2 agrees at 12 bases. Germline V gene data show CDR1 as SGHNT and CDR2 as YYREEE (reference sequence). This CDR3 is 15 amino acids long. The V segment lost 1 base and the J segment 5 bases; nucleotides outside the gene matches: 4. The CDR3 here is CASSLSLAGGNEQYF. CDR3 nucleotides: TGTGCCAGCAGCTTGTCGCTAGCGGGAGGGAACGAGCAGTACTTC.

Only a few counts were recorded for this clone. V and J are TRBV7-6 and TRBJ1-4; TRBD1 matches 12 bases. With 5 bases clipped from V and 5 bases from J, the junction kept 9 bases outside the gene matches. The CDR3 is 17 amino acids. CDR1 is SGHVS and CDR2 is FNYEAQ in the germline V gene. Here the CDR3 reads CASSPGTGGRGNEKLFF. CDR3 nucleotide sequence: TGTGCCAGCAGCCCGGGGACAGGGGGCCGGGGAAATGAAAAACTGTTTTTT.

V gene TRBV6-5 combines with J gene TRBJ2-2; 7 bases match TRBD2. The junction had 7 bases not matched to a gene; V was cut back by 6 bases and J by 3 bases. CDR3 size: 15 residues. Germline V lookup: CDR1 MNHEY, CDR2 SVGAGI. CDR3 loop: CASRPRERYTGELFF. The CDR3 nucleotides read TGTGCCAGCAGGCCGCGGGAGCGGTACACCGGGGAGCTGTTTTTT.

The CDR3 coding sequence is TGTGCCAGCAGTCCCGCCGGGACAGGGTACGAGCAGTACTTC. Its translation is CASSPAGTGYEQYF. The chain is built from TRBV6-5 and TRBJ2-7, with 9 bases that match TRBD1. Germline loops: CDR1 MNHEY, CDR2 SVGAGI. The CDR3 runs 14 residues. V dropped 5 bases and J dropped 4; count of bases not matched to a gene: 6.

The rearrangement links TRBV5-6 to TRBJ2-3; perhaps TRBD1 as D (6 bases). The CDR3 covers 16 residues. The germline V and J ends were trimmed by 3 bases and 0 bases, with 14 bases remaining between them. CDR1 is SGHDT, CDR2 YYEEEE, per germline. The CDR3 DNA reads TGTGCCAGCAGCTGGATCTCCGGGACAAGCACAGATACGCAGTATTTT. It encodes CASSWISGTSTDTQYF.